In its sample, the clone carrying this T cell receptor beta chain was seen many times. The antigen is not known. This CDR3 comprises 16 residues. Trimming removed 1 base from V and 7 bases from J, with 19 bases in between. CDR1 and CDR2 from the germline V gene are SGHRS and YFSETQ. TCRbeta library preparation incorporated unique molecular identifiers. TCRdb recomputed calls from the PCR reads with MiXCR, one row per CDR3 protein. Altogether around 140,000 distinct CDR3 sequences are present, around 9% being singletons, with the ten largest covering 18%. This specimen comes from a study of T-cell reconstitution after alpha-beta-depleted transplantation in children. Study-wide results and limits: After transplant, at about two months, alpha-beta T cells were reportedly derived from several hundred expanded graft clones. Most T-cell counts and diversity one year after the transplant came from T cells that were newly produced. There were some patients whose high TCRbeta diversity at day 60 came from surviving recipient T cells and thymic progenitors.

The clonotype originates from a female patient between 2 and 15 years old who had a stem cell transplant for congenital amegakaryocytic thrombocytopenia, so the T cells may come from the graft donor. V and J are TRBV5-1 and TRBJ2-3; no clear D gene. Sequenced material: PBMCs, mostly from graft donor cells, taken 180 days after TCRalphabeta/CD19-depleted stem cell transplant. Here the CDR3 reads CASSLMFDGIGNTQYF. The DNA of the CDR3 is TGCGCCAGCAGCTTGATGTTTGATGGGATCGGAAATACGCAGTATTTT.